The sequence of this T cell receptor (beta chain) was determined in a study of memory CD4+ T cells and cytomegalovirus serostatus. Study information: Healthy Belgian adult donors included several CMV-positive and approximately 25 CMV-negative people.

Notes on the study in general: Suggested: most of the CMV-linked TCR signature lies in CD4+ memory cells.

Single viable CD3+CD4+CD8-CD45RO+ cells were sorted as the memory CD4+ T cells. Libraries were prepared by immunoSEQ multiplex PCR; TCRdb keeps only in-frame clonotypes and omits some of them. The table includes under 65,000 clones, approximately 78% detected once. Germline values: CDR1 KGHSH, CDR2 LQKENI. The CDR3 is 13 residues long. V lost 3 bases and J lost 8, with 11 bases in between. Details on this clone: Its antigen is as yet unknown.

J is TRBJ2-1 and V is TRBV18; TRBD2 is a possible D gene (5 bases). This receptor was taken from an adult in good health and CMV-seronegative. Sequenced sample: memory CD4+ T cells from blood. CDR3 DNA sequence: TGTGCCAGCTCACCGGGAGCGGTCGATGAGCAGTTCTTC. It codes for CASSPGAVDEQFF. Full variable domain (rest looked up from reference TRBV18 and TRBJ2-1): NAGVMQNPRHLVRRRGQEARLRCSPMKGHSHVYWYRQLPEEGLKFMVYLQKENIIDESGMPKERFSAEFPKEGPSILRIQQVVRGDSAAYFCASSPGAVDEQFFGPGTRLTVL.